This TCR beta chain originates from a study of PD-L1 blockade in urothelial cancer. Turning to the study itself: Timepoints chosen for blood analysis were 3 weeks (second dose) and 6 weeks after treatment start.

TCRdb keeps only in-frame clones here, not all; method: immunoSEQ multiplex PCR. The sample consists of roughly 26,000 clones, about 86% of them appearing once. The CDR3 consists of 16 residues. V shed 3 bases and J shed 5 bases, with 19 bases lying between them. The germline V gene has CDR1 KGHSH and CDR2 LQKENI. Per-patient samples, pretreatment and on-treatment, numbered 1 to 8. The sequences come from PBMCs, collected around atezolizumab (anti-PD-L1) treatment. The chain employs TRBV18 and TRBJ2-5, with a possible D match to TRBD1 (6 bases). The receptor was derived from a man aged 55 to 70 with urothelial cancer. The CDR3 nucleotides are TGTGCCAGCTCACCTTGGGGGCCTAACCGCCAGGAGACCCAGTACTTC. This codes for CASSPWGPNRQETQYF.